This entry lists 2 T cell receptor beta chains sequenced from one sample in a study of regulatory T cells in long-lasting Graves disease. CDR3-region Arm-PCR and iRepertoire HTBI primers produced the TCR beta libraries. TCRdb redid the calling of the multiplex PCR reads with MiXCR, one entry per CDR3 protein. The table has around 250,000 distinct CDR3 sequences, 18% seen once; the top ten hold 13% to 15%. Described time point: newly diagnosed GD, antithyroid drugs for less than 3 months. RNA extracted from PBMCs served as the sequencing template. These data are also associated with another study on T cells in Graves' hyperthyroidism and ophthalmopathy.

The material was peripheral blood mononuclear cells (PBMCs), obtained at new diagnosis, from a patient treated with antithyroid drugs. These receptors were taken from a woman younger than 45 with Graves disease.

This clonotype was seen repeatedly, ten times or more. The J gene is TRBJ2-2, the V gene TRBV7-9; 7 bases fit TRBD1. The CDR3 extends over 18 amino acids. CDR1 and CDR2 (germline): SEHNR, FQNEAQ (reference sequence). Trimming at V came to 2 bases and at J to 1 base, leaving 10 bases not matched to a gene. CDR3 sequence reads: CASSLFSFRTGNTGELFF. CDR3 in DNA: TGTGCCAGCAGCTTATTTAGCTTCCGGACAGGGAACACCGGGGAGCTGTTTTTT.

This clonotype appeared many times. This chain connects TRBV5-4 to TRBJ1-2, with 9 bases aligning to TRBD1. Trimming at V came to 0 bases and at J to 8 bases, leaving 5 bases not matched to a gene. The germline CDR1 and CDR2 sequences are SGHNT and YYREEE (reference sequence). This CDR3 has 14 amino acids. The CDR3 DNA follows: TGTGCCAGCAGCTTGGAAACAGGGGGCATAGGCTACACCTTC. Encoded protein: CASSLETGGIGYTF.